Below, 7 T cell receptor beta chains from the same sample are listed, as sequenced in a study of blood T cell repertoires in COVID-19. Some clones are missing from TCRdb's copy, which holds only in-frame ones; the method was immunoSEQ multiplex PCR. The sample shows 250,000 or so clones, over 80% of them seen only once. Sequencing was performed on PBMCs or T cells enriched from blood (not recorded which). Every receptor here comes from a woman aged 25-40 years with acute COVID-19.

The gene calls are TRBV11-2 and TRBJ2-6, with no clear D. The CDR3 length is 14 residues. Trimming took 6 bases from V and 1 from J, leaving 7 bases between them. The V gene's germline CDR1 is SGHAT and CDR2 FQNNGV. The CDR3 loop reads CASSPQSGANVLTF. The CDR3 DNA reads TGTGCCAGCAGTCCACAATCTGGGGCCAACGTCCTGACTTTC. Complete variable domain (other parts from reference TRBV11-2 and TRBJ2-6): EAGVAQSPRYKIIEKRQSVAFWCNPISGHATLYWYQQILGQGPKLLIQFQNNGVVDDSQLPKDRFSAERLKGVDSTLKIQPAKLEDSAVYLCASSPQSGANVLTFGAGSRLTVL.

The CDR3 coding sequence is TGTGCCAGCAGCCGTACAGGGGCCAACGAGCAGTACTTC. Protein sequence: CASSRTGANEQYF. The chain is built from TRBV7-9 and TRBJ2-7, with 7 bases identical to TRBD1. Germline values: CDR1 SEHNR, CDR2 FQNEAQ (reference sequence). The CDR3 spans 13 residues. V gave up 5 bases and J gave up 5 bases; unmatched junction bases: 6.

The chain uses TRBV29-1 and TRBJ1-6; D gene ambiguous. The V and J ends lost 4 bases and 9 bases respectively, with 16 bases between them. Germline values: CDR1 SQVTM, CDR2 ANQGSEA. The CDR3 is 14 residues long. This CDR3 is CSVAADYTGSPLHF. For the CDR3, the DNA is TGCAGCGTTGCGGCTGACTATACGGGTTCACCCCTCCACTTT.

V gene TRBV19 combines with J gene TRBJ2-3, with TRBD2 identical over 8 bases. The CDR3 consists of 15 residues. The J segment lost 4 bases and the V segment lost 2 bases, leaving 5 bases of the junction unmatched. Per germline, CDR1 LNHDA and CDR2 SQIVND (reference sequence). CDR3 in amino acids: CASSILSGRPDTQYF. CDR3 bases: TGTGCCAGTAGTATACTCAGCGGGAGACCAGATACGCAGTATTTT.

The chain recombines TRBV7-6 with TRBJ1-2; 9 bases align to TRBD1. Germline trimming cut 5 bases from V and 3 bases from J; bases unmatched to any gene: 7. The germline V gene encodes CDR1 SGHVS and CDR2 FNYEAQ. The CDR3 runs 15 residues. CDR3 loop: CASSPRTGEDYGYTF. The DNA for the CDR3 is TGTGCCAGCAGCCCACGGACAGGGGAGGACTATGGCTACACCTTC.

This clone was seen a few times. Here the CDR3 reads CASSLGHVEKLFF. DNA for the CDR3: TGTGCCAGCAGTTTAGGACATGTTGAAAAACTGTTTTTT. The rearrangement links TRBV12-3 or TRBV12-4 to TRBJ1-4; D is undetermined. The CDR3 consists of 13 residues. The V end was cut by 1 base, the J end by 7 bases, with 7 bases between.

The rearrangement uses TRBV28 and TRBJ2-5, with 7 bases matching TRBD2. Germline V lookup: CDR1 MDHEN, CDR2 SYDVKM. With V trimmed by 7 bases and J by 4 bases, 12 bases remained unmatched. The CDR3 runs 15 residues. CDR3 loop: CASTGRGGSGETQYF. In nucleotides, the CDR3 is TGTGCCAGCACCGGCCGGGGAGGGTCCGGAGAGACCCAGTACTTC.